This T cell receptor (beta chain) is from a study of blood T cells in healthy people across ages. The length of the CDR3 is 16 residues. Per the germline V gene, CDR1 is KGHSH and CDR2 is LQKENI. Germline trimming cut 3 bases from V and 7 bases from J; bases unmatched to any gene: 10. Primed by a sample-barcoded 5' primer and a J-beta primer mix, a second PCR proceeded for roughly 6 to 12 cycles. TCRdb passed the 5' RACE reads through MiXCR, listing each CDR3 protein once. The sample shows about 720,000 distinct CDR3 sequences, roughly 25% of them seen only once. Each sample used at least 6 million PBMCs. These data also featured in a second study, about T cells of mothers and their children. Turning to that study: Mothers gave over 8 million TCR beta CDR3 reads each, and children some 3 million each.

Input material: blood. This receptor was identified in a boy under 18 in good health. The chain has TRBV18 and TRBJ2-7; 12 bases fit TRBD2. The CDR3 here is CASSPPGLAGTGEQYF. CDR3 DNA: TGTGCCAGCTCACCTCCCGGACTAGCGGGGACTGGGGAGCAGTACTTC. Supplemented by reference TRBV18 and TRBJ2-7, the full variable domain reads NAGVMQNPRHLVRRRGQEARLRCSPMKGHSHVYWYRQLPEEGLKFMVYLQKENIIDESGMPKERFSAEFPKEGPSILRIQQVVRGDSAAYFCASSPPGLAGTGEQYFGPGTRLTVT.